This T cell receptor beta chain appears in the sequencing data of a study of response to subunit inactivated influenza vaccine. Whole-study findings and limits: Only a handful of new T cells, the authors suggested, are recruited with each seasonal influenza vaccination.

Germline CDR1 ENHRY, CDR2 SYGVKD. Between the trimmed V and J ends, which lost 2 bases and 7 bases, there was a span of 11 bases. The CDR3 has 14 amino acids. TCRdb itself ran the RT-PCR reads through MiXCR, one entry per CDR3 protein. The sample shows around 750,000 distinct CDR3 sequences, 21% of them seen only once. In its sample, this clonotype was seen a few times. What it recognizes is unknown. The clonotype comes from a man aged 45-65 years who received an inactivated influenza vaccine. The chain is built from TRBV10-3 and TRBJ2-2; possibly TRBD1 or TRBD2 for D (5 bases each). Source: PBMCs from blood, taken around 5 days after vaccination. Here the CDR3 reads CAISEPRGDGELFF. The CDR3 nucleotides are TGTGCCATCAGTGAGCCTCGAGGGGACGGGGAGCTGTTTTTT.